Listed below are T cell receptor beta chains from one sample, sequenced in a study of blood T cells in healthy people across ages. MiXCR was run by TCRdb on the 5' RACE reads, yielding one entry per CDR3 protein. This sample has around 580,000 distinct CDR3 sequences; about 45% occur once, and the top ten carry around 25%. The material sequenced was blood. The receptors shown here come from a man aged 80 or over in good health. The CDR3 runs from the conserved cysteine through the conserved F or W. D genes are given only for firm matches. Size tells how often a clone was seen (once, few, many) or the class of an expanded clone, and some rows leave it out.

V	size	D	J	CDR3	DNA
TRBV12-3/TRBV12-4	.	TRBD2	TRBJ2-7	CASSPLQAGGRYEQYF	TGTGCCAGCAGCCCCCTTCAGGCGGGGGGCAGGTACGAGCAGTACTTC
TRBV12-3/TRBV12-4	.	TRBD1	TRBJ2-3	CATSPGQGAHTQYF	TGTGCCACCTCACCGGGACAGGGGGCCCATACGCAGTATTTT
TRBV29-1	.	.	TRBJ2-7	CSVEKGADEQYF	TGCAGCGTTGAAAAAGGGGCTGACGAGCAGTACTTC
TRBV7-9	.	.	TRBJ2-5	CASVDRAGETQYF	TGTGCCAGCGTAGACAGGGCGGGGGAGACCCAGTACTTC
TRBV29-1	few	TRBD1	TRBJ2-7	CSVDGVTGTARYNEQYF	TGCAGCGTTGACGGGGTTACCGGGACAGCAAGGTACAATGAGCAGTACTTC
TRBV10-3	.	.	TRBJ2-7	CAISDYSNEQYF	TGTGCCATCAGTGACTACTCCAATGAGCAGTACTTC
TRBV11-2	.	.	TRBJ1-1	CASSLEARGAFF	TGTGCCAGCAGCTTAGAGGCCCGCGGAGCTTTCTTT
TRBV4-1	.	.	TRBJ1-5	CASSPGRGVDQPQHF	TGCGCCAGCAGCCCAGGTCGGGGGGTGGATCAGCCCCAGCATTTT
TRBV20-1	.	TRBD1	TRBJ2-3	CSAPNPTGGWDTQYF	TGCAGTGCTCCAAACCCGACAGGGGGGTGGGATACGCAGTATTTT
TRBV27	.	TRBD2	TRBJ2-5	CASKAGGDGTQYF	TGTGCCAGCAAGGCGGGGGGGGATGGGACCCAGTACTTC
TRBV6-6	many	.	TRBJ1-2	CASSYAGGDGYTF	TGTGCCAGCAGTTACGCTGGGGGGGATGGCTACACCTTC
TRBV7-2	.	TRBD2	TRBJ2-3	CASSLQTSRVVADTQYF	TGTGCCAGCAGCTTACAGACTAGCCGGGTAGTCGCAGATACGCAGTATTTT
TRBV29-1	.	.	TRBJ2-5	CSVGLGGETQYF	TGCAGCGTTGGGTTGGGGGGAGAGACCCAGTACTTC
TRBV27	.	.	TRBJ2-2	CASSLFGGSNTGELFF	TGTGCCAGCAGTTTATTTGGGGGATCGAACACCGGGGAGCTGTTTTTT
TRBV7-2	.	.	TRBJ2-7	CASRPGTSHEQYF	TGTGCCAGCAGACCCGGGACATCCCACGAGCAGTACTTC
TRBV3-1	.	.	TRBJ2-3	CASSSEGRTDTQYF	TGTGCCAGCAGCTCGGAGGGTCGCACAGATACGCAGTATTTT
TRBV6-5	many	.	TRBJ1-4	CASSYRTATNEKLFF	TGTGCCAGCAGTTACCGGACAGCAACTAATGAAAAACTGTTTTTT
TRBV20-1	few	TRBD2	TRBJ2-3	CSARYYLAGNTDTQYF	TGCAGTGCTAGATATTATCTAGCGGGAAACACAGATACGCAGTATTTT
TRBV6-2/TRBV6-3	.	TRBD2	TRBJ2-3	CASRRVSTGGTQYF	TGTGCCAGCAGGCGGGTCTCAACGGGAGGTACGCAGTATTTT
TRBV6-6	many	.	TRBJ2-1	CASSYSTRLRMGNEQFF	TGTGCCAGCAGTTACTCGACTCGGCTACGCATGGGGAATGAGCAGTTCTTC
TRBV15	.	.	TRBJ2-7	CATSRDPAGSFYEQYF	TGTGCCACCAGCAGAGATCCGGCGGGAAGCTTCTACGAGCAGTACTTC